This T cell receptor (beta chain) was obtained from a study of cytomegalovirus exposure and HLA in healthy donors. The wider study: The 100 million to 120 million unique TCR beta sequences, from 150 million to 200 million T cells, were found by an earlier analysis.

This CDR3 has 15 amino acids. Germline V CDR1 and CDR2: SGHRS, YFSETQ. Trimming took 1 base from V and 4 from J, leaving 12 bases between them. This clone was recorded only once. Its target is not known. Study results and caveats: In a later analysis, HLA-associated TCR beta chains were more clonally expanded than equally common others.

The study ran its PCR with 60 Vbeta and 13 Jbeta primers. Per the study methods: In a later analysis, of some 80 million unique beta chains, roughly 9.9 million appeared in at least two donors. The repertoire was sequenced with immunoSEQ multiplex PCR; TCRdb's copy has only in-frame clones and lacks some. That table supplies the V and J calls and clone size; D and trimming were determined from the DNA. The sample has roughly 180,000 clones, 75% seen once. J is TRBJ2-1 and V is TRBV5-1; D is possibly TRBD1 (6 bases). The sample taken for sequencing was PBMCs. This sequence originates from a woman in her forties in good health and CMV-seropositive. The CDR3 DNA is TGCGCCAGCAGCTTGTCTTGGGGGCCATACAATGAGCAGTTCTTC. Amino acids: CASSLSWGPYNEQFF.